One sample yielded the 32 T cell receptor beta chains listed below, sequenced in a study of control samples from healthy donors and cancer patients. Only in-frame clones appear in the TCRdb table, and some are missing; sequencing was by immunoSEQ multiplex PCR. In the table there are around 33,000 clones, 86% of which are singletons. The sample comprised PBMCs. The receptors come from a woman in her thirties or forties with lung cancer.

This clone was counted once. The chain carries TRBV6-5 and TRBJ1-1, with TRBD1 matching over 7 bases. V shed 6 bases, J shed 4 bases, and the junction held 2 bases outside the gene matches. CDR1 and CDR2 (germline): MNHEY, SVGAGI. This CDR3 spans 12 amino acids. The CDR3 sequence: CASRGGITEAFF. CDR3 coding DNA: TGTGCCAGCAGAGGGGGCATCACTGAAGCTTTCTTT.

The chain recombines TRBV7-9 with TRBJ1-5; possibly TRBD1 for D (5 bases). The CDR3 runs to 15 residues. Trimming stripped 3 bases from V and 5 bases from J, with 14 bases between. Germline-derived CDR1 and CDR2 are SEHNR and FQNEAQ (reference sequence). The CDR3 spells CASSLGSGLDQPQHF. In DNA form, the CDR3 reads TGTGCCAGCAGCTTGGGTTCAGGGCTCGATCAGCCCCAGCATTTT.

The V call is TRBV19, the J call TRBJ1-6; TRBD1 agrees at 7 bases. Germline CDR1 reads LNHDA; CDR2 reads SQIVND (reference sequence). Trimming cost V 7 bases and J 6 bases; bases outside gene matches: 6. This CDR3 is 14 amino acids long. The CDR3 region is CASTMTGINSPLHF. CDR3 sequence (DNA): TGTGCCAGTACCATGACAGGGATTAATTCACCCCTCCACTTT. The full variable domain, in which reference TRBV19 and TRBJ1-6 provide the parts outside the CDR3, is DGGITQSPKYLFRKEGQNVTLSCEQNLNHDAMYWYRQDPGQGLRLIYYSQIVNDFQKGDIAEGYSVSREKKESFPLTVTSAQKNPTAFYLCASTMTGINSPLHFGNGTRLTVT.

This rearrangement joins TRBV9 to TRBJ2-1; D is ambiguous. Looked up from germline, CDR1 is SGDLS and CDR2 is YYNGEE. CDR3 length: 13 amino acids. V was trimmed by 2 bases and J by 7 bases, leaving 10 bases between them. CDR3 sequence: CASSVSPTNEQFF. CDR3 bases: TGTGCCAGCAGCGTTAGCCCGACTAATGAGCAGTTCTTC.

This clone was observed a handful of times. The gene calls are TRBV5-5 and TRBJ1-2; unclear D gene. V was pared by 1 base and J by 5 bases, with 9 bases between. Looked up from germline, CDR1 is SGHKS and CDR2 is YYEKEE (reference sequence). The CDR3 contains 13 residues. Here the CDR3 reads CASSLSQDYGYTF. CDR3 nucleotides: TGTGCCAGCAGCTTGAGCCAGGATTATGGCTACACCTTC.

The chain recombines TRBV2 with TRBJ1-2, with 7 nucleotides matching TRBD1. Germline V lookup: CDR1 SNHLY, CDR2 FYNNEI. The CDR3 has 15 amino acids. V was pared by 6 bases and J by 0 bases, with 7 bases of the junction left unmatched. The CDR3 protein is CASSELQGTNYGYTF. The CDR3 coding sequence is TGTGCCAGCAGCGAACTACAGGGGACTAACTATGGCTACACCTTC.

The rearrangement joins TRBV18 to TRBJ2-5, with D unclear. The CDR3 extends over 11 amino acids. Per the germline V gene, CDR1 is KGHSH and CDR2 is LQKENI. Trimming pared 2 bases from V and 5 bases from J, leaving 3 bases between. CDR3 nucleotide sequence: TGTGCCAGCTCACCAGGGGAGACCCAGTACTTC. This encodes CASSPGETQYF.

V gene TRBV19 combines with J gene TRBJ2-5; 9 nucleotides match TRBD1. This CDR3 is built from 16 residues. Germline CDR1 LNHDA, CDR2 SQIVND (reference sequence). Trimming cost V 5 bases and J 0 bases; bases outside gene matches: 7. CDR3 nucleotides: TGTGCCAGTAGTTCCAGGACAGGGGATAACCAAGAGACCCAGTACTTC. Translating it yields CASSSRTGDNQETQYF.

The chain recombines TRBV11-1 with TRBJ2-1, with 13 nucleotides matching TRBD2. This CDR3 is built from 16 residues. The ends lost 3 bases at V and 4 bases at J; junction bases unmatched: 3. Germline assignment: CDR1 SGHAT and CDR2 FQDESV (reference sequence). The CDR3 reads CASSFGTSGAYNEQFF. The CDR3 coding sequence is TGTGCCAGCAGCTTTGGGACTAGCGGGGCATACAATGAGCAGTTCTTC.

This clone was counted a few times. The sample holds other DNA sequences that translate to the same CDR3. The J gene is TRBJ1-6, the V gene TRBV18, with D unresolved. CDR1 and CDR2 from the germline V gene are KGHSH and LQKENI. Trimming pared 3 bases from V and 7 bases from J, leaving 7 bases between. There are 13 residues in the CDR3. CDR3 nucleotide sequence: TGTGCCAGCTCACCCGGAACCAATTCACCCCTCCACTTT. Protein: CASSPGTNSPLHF.

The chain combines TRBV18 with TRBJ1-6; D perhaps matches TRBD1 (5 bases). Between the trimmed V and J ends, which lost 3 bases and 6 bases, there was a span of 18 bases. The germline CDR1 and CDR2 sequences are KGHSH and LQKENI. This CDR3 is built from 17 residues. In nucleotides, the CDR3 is TGTGCCAGCTCACCGACCAACCAGGGAACTGGTAATTCACCCCTCCACTTT. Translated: CASSPTNQGTGNSPLHF. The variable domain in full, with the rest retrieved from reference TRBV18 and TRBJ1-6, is NAGVMQNPRHLVRRRGQEARLRCSPMKGHSHVYWYRQLPEEGLKFMVYLQKENIIDESGMPKERFSAEFPKEGPSILRIQQVVRGDSAAYFCASSPTNQGTGNSPLHFGNGTRLTVT.

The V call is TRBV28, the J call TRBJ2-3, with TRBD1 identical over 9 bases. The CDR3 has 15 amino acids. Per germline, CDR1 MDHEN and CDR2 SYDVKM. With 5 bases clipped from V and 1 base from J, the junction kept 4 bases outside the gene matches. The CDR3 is CASSVHRGRTDTQYF. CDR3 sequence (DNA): TGTGCCAGCAGTGTCCACAGGGGGCGCACAGATACGCAGTATTTT.

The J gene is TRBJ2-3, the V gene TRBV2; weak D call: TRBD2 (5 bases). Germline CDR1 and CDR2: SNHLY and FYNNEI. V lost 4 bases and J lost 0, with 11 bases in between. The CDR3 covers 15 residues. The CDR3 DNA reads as TGTGCCAGCAGTGCCGGGAAAGCCAGCACAGATACGCAGTATTTT. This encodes CASSAGKASTDTQYF. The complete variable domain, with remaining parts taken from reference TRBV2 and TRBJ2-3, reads EPEVTQTPSHQVTQMGQEVILRCVPISNHLYFYWYRQILGQKVEFLVSFYNNEISEKSEIFDDQFSVERPDGSNFTLKIRSTKLEDSAMYFCASSAGKASTDTQYFGPGTRLTVL.

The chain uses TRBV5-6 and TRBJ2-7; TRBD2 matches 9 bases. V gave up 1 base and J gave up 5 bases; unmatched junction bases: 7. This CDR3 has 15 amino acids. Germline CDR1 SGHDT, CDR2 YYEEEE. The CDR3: CASSLFSRGGHEQYF. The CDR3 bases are TGTGCCAGCAGCTTGTTTTCGCGGGGGGGCCACGAGCAGTACTTC.

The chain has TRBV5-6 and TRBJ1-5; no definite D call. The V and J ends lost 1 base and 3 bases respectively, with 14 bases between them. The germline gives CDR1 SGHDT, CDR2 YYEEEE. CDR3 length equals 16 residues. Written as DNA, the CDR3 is TGTGCCAGCAGCTTGAATTTGGGTGGGTTCAATCAGCCCCAGCATTTT. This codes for CASSLNLGGFNQPQHF.

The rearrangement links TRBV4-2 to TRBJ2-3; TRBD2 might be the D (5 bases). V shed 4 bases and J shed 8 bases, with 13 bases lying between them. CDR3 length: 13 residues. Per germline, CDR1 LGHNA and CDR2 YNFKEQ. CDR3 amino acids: CASSRTPAGTQYF. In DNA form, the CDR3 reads TGTGCCAGCAGCCGAACCCCCGCGGGTACGCAGTATTTT.

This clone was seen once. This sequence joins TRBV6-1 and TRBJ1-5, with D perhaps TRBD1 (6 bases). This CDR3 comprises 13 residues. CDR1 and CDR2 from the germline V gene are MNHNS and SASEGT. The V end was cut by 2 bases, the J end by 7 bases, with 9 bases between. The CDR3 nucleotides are TGTGCCAGCAGTGAAAGGGGGAAACAGCCCCAGCATTTT. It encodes CASSERGKQPQHF.

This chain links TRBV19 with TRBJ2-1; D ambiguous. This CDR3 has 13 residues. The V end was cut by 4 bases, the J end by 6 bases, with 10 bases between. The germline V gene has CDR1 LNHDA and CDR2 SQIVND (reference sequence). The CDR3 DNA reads TGTGCCAGTAGTAGGACCACCGCCAATGAGCAGTTCTTC. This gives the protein CASSRTTANEQFF.

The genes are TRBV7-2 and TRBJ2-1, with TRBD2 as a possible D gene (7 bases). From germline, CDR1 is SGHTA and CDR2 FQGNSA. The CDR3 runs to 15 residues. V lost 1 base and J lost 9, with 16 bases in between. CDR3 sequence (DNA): TGTGCCAGCAGCTTAGTCATAGGGGGGGGAGGTGAGCAGTTCTTC. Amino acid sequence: CASSLVIGGGGEQFF. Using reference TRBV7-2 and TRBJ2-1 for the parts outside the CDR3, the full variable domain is GAGVSQSPSNKVTEKGKDVELRCDPISGHTALYWYRQSLGQGLEFLIYFQGNSAPDKSGLPSDRFSAERTGGSVSTLTIQRTQQEDSAVYLCASSLVIGGGGEQFFGPGTRLTVL.

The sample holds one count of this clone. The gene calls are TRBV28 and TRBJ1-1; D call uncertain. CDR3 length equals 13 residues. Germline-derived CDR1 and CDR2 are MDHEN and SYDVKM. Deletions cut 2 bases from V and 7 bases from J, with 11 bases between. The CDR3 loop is CASSLTEMIEAFF. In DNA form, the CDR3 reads TGTGCCAGCAGTTTAACGGAGATGATTGAAGCTTTCTTT.

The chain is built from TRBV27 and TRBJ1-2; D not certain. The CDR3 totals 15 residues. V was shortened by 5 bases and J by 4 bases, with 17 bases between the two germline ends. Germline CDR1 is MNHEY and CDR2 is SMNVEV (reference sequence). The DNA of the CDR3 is TGTGCCAGCAGTGATGGTCTTTTAGATCCCTATGGCTACACCTTC. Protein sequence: CASSDGLLDPYGYTF.

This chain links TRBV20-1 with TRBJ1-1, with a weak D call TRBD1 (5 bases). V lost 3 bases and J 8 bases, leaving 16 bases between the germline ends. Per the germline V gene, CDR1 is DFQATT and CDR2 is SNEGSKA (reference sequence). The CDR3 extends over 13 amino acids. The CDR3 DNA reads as TGCAGTGCTAGTGGGGCCGGTCTCCCCGAAGCTTTCTTT. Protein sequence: CSASGAGLPEAFF.

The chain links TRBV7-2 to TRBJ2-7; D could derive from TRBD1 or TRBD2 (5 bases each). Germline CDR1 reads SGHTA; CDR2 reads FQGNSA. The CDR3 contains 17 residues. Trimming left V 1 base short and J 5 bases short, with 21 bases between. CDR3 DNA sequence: TGTGCCAGCAGCTTAGTTGCCGGTGTGGGGGTACAACACGAGCAGTACTTC. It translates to CASSLVAGVGVQHEQYF.

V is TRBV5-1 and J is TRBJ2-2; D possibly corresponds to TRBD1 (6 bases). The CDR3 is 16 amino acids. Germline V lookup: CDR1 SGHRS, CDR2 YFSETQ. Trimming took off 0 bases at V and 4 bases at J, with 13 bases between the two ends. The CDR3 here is CASSLALRGTTGELFF. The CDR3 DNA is TGCGCCAGCAGCTTGGCCCTGAGGGGGACCACCGGGGAGCTGTTTTTT. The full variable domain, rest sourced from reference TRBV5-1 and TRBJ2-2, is KAGVTQTPRYLIKTRGQQVTLSCSPISGHRSVSWYQQTPGQGLQFLFEYFSETQRNKGNFPGRFSGRQFSNSRSEMNVSTLELGDSALYLCASSLALRGTTGELFFGEGSRLTVL.

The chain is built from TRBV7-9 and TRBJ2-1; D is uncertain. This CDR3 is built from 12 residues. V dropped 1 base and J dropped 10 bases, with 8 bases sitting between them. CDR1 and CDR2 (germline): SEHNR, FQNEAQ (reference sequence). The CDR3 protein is CASSLVAVEQFF. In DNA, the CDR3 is TGTGCCAGCAGCTTAGTAGCCGTCGAGCAGTTCTTC.

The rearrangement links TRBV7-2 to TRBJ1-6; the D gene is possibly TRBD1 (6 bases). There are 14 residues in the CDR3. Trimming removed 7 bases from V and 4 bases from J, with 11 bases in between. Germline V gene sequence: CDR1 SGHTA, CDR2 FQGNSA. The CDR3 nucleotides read TGTGCCAGCAATCTGGGGGCGTATAATTCACCCCTCCACTTT. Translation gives CASNLGAYNSPLHF.

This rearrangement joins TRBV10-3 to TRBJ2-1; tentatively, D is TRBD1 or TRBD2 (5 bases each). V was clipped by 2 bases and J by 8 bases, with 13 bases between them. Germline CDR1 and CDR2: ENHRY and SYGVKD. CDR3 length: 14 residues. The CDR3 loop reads CAISEDGADYEQFF. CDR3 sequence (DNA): TGTGCCATCAGTGAGGACGGGGCTGACTATGAGCAGTTCTTC.

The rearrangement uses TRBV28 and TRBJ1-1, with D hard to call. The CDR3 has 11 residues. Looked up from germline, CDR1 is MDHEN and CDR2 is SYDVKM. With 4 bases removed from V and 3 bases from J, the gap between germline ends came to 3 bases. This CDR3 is CASSSYTEAFF. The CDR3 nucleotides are TGTGCCAGCAGTTCATACACTGAAGCTTTCTTT. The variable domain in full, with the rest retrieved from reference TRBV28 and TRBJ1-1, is DVKVTQSSRYLVKRTGEKVFLECVQDMDHENMFWYRQDPGLGLRLIYFSYDVKMKEKGDIPEGYSVSREKKERFSLILESASTNQTSMYLCASSSYTEAFFGQGTRLTVV.

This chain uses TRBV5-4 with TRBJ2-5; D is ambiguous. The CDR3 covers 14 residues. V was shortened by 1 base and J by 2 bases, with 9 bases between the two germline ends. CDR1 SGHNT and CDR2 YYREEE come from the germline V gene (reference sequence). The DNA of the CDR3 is TGTGCCAGCAGCTTGAAGGCGGCACAAGAGACCCAGTACTTC. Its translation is CASSLKAAQETQYF.

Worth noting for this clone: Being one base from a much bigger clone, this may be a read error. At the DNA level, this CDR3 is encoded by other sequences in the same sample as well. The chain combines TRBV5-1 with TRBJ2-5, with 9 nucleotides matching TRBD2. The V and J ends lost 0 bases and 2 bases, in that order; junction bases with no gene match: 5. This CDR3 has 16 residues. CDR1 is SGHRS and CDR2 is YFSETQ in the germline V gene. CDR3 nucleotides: TGCGCCAGCAGCTTGGGGCTAGCGGGGAAGCAAGAGACCCAGTACTTC. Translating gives CASSLGLAGKQETQYF.

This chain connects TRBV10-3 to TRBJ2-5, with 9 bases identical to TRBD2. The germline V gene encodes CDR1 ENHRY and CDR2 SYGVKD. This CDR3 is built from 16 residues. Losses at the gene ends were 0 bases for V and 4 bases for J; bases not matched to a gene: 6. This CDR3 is CAISESTRGGLETQYF. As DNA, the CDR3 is TGTGCCATCAGTGAGTCGACGCGGGGGGGCCTAGAGACCCAGTACTTC.

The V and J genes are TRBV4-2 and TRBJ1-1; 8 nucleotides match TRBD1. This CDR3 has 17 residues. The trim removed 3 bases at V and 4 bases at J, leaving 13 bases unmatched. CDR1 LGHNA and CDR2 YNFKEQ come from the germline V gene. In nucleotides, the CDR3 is TGTGCCAGCAGCCAGTACTCAGGACAGGGTAGCTCCACTGAAGCTTTCTTT. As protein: CASSQYSGQGSSTEAFF.